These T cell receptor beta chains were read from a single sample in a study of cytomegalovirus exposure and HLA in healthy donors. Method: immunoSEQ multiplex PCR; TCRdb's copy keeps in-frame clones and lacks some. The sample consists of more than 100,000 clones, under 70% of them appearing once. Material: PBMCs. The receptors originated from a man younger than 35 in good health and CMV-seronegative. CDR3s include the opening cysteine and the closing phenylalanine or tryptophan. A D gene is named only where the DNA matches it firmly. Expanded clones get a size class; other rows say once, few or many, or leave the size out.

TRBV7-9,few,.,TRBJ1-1,TGTGCCAGCAGCTTAATCCAGACTGAAGCTTTCTTT,CASSLIQTEAFF
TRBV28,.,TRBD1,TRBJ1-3,TGTGCCAGCAGTTTAACAGGGGCTGGAAACACCATATATTTT,CASSLTGAGNTIYF
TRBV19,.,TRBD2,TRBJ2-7,TGTGCCAGTAGCCGACTAGCGGGGCGGAATACCTACGAGCAGTACTTC,CASSRLAGRNTYEQYF
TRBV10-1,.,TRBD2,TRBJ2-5,TGCGCCAGCAAGTCAGCAGGGAGGGTCCAAGAGACCCAGTACTTC,CASKSAGRVQETQYF
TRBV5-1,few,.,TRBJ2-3,TGCGCCAGCAGCTTGGCTCAGACTAGCACAGATACGCAGTATTTT,CASSLAQTSTDTQYF
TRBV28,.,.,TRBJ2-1,TGTGCCAGCGGGCTCAATGAGCAGTTCTTC,CASGLNEQFF
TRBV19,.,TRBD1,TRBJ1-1,TGTGCCAGTAGTATGATACAGGGGGCCGGGAACACTGAAGCTTTCTTT,CASSMIQGAGNTEAFF
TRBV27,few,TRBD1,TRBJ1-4,TGTGCCAGCAGGACCAGGGGGCGTTTTGAAAAACTGTTTTTT,CASRTRGRFEKLFF
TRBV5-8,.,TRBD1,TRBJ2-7,TGTGCCAGCAGCAGCCGGGACAGGCTCTACGAGCAGTACTTC,CASSSRDRLYEQYF
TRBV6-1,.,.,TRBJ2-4,TGTGCCAGCAGTGAGGCACAAAACATTCAGTACTTC,CASSEAQNIQYF
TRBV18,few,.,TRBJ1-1,TGTGCCAGCTCACCATTGCAGGGAACACCCAATATGAACACTGAAGCTTTCTTT,CASSPLQGTPNMNTEAFF
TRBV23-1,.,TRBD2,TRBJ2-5,TGCGCCAGCAGTCATCCCTCCCCGGGACTAGGGGTGGAGACCCAGTACTTC,CASSHPSPGLGVETQYF
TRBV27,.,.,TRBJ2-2,TGTGCCACCACCCTGAGAGGCCTGAACACCGGGGAGCTGTTTTTT,CATTLRGLNTGELFF
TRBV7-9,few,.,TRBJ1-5,TGTGCCAGCAGCTTACGGGGGACCCGTCAGCCCCAGCATTTT,CASSLRGTRQPQHF
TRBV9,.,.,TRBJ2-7,TGTGCCAGCAGCGTCTCCACTCGGGGCGAGCAGTACTTC,CASSVSTRGEQYF
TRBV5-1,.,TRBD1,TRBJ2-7,TGCGCCAGCAGCTTGGAGGGACAGGACTACGAGCAGTACTTC,CASSLEGQDYEQYF